This paragraph covers one T cell receptor (beta chain) sequence. These data originate in a study of T cell repertoires in aging, cancer and after chemotherapy. Overall study: The whole study produced a dataset of millions of TCR reads.

Rearranged V-D-J TRB sequences were amplified with a mixed TRB-A/B primer pool. TCRdb re-called the multiplex PCR reads with MiXCR, one entry per CDR3 protein. This table has about 9,700 distinct CDR3 sequences, about 34% appearing once. TCR beta rearrangements were amplified from peripheral blood genomic DNA. Germline loops: CDR1 SGHNT, CDR2 YYREEE (reference sequence). Trimming cost V 2 bases and J 2 bases, with 10 bases left between them. There are 15 residues in the CDR3. Input material: blood. The TCR originated in a human donor in good health. This chain connects TRBV5-4 to TRBJ2-2; perhaps TRBD2 as D (5 bases). This CDR3 is CASSFGGSNTGELFF. In DNA form, the CDR3 reads TGTGCCAGCAGCTTTGGAGGTAGCAACACCGGGGAGCTGTTTTTT. Using reference TRBV5-4 and TRBJ2-2 for the parts outside the CDR3, the full variable domain is ETGVTQSPTHLIKTRGQQVTLRCSSQSGHNTVSWYQQALGQGPQFIFQYYREEENGRGNFPPRFSGLQFPNYSSELNVNALELDDSALYLCASSFGGSNTGELFFGEGSRLTVL.